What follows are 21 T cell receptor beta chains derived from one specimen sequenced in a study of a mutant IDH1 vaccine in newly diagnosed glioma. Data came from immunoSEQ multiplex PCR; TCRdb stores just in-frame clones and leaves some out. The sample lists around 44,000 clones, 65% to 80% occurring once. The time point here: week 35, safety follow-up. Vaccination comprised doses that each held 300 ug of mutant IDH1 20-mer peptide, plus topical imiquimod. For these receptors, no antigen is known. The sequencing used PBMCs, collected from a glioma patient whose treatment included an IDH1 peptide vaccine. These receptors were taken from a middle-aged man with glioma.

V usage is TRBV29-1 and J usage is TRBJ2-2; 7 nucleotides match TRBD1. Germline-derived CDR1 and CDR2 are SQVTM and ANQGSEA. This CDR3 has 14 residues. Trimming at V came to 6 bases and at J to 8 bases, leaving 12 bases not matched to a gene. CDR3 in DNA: TGCAGCGTCGCCCGAGGGACAGCCGGAGGGGAGCTGTTTTTT. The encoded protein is CSVARGTAGGELFF.

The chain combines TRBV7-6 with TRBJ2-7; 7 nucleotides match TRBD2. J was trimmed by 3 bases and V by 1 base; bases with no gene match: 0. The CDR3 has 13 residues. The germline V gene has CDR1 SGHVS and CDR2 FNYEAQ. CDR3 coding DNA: TGTGCCAGCAGCTTAGGGGGGGGCTACGAGCAGTACTTC. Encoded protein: CASSLGGGYEQYF.

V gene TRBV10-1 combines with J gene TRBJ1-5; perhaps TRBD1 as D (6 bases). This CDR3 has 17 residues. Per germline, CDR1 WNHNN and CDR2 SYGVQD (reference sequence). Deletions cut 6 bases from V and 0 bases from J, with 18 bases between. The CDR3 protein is CASRVPQGAYSNQPQHF. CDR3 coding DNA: TGCGCCAGCAGGGTCCCACAGGGAGCCTATAGCAATCAGCCCCAGCATTTT.

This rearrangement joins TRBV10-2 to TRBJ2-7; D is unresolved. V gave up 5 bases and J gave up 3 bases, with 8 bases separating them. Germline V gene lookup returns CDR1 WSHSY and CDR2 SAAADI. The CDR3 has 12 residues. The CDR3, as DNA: TGCGCCAGCAGTTCGACTGGCTACGAGCAGTACTTC. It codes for CASSSTGYEQYF.

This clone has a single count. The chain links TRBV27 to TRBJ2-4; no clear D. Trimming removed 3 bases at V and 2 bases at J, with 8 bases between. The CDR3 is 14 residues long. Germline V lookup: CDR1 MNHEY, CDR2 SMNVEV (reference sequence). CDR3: CASSFRHPKNIQYF. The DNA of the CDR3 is TGTGCCAGCAGTTTTCGACACCCCAAAAACATTCAGTACTTC.

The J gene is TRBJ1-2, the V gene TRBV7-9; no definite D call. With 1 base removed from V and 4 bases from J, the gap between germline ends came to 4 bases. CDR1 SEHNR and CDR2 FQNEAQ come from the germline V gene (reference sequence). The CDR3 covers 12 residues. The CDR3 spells CASSLDSYGYTF. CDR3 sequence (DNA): TGTGCCAGCAGCTTAGACAGCTATGGCTACACCTTC.

For the CDR3, the DNA is TGTGCCAGCAGCCCGCCGGGGCAGGGTGCTGAAGCTTTCTTT. Protein sequence: CASSPPGQGAEAFF. The chain carries TRBV6-5 and TRBJ1-1, with D perhaps TRBD1 (5 bases). The CDR3 extends over 14 amino acids. The V end was cut by 6 bases, the J end by 6 bases, with 17 bases between. CDR1 and CDR2 from the germline V gene are MNHEY and SVGAGI.

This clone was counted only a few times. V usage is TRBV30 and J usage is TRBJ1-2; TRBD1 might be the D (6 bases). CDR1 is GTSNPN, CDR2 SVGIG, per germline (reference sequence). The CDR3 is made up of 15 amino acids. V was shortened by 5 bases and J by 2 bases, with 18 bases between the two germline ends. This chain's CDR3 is CAWAGQGLSNYGYTF. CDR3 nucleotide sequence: TGTGCCTGGGCCGGGCAGGGGCTTTCAAACTATGGCTACACCTTC.

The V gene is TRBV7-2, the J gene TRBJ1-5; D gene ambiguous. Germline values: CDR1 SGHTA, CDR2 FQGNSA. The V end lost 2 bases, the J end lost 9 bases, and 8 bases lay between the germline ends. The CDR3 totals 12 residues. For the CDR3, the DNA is TGTGCCAGCAGCTTAATGAAGGGGCCCCAGCATTTT. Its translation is CASSLMKGPQHF. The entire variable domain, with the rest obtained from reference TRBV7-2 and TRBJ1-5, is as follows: GAGVSQSPSNKVTEKGKDVELRCDPISGHTALYWYRQSLGQGLEFLIYFQGNSAPDKSGLPSDRFSAERTGGSVSTLTIQRTQQEDSAVYLCASSLMKGPQHFGDGTRLSIL.

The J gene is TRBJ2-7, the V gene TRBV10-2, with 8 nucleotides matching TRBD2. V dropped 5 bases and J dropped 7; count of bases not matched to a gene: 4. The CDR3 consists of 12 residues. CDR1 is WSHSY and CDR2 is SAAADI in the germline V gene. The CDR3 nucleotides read TGCGCCAGCAGTACTAGCGGAGGAGAGCAGTACTTC. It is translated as CASSTSGGEQYF.

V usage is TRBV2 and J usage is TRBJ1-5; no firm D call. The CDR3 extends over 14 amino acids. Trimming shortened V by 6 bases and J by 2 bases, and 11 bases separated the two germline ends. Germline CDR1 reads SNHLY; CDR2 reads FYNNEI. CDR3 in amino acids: CASRAGDGNQPQHF. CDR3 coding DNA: TGTGCCAGCAGGGCAGGAGACGGCAATCAGCCCCAGCATTTT.

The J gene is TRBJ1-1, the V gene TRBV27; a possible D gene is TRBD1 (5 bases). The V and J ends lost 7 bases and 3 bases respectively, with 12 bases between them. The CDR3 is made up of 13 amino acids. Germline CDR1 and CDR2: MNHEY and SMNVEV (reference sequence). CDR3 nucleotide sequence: TGTGCCAGCACGAGAGGGGCGCACACTGAAGCTTTCTTT. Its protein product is CASTRGAHTEAFF.

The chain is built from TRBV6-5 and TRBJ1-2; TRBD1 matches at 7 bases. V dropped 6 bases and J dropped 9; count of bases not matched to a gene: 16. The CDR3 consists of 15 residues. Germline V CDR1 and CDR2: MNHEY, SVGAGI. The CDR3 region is CASSMTGNDRLRYTF. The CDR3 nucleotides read TGTGCCAGCAGCATGACAGGGAACGACCGCTTACGCTACACCTTC.

CDR3 protein: CAWSVSFRYGYTF. The CDR3 DNA sequence: TGTGCCTGGAGTGTATCATTCCGCTATGGCTACACCTTC. The chain recombines TRBV30 with TRBJ1-2; D remains unclear. Germline assignment: CDR1 GTSNPN and CDR2 SVGIG (reference sequence). This CDR3 region has 13 residues. V was pared by 0 bases and J by 4 bases, with 9 bases between.

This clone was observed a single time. The CDR3 loop reads CAPGRASRTAYEQYF. Here the CDR3 DNA reads TGTGCCCCCGGCAGGGCAAGTCGGACCGCCTACGAGCAGTACTTC. This rearrangement joins TRBV10-3 to TRBJ2-7; TRBD1 might be the D (5 bases). The CDR3 covers 15 residues. V lost 11 bases and J lost 2, with 22 bases in between. CDR1 and CDR2 from the germline V gene are ENHRY and SYGVKD.

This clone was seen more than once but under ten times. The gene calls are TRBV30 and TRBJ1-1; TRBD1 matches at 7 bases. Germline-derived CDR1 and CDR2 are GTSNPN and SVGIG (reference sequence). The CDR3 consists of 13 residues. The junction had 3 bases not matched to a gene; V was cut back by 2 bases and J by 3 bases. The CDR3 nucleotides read TGTGCCTGGAGTTCAACAGGGGACACTGAAGCTTTCTTT. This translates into CAWSSTGDTEAFF. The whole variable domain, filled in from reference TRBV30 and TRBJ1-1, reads SQTIHQWPATLVQPVGSPLSLECTVEGTSNPNLYWYRQAAGRGLQLLFYSVGIGQISSEVPQNLSASRPQDRQFILSSKKLLLSDSGFYLCAWSSTGDTEAFFGQGTRLTVV.

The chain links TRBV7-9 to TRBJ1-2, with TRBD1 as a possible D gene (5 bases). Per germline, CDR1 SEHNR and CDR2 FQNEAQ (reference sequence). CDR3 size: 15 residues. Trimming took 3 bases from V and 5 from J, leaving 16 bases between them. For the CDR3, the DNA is TGTGCCAGCAGCTTGGCGGCAGGGAGTCAGTATGGCTACACCTTC. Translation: CASSLAAGSQYGYTF.

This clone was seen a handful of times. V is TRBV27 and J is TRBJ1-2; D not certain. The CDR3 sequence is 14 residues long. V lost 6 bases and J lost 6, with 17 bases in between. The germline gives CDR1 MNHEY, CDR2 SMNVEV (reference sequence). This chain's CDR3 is CASSPGLFPNGYTF. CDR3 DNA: TGTGCCAGCAGCCCAGGACTCTTCCCTAATGGCTACACCTTC.

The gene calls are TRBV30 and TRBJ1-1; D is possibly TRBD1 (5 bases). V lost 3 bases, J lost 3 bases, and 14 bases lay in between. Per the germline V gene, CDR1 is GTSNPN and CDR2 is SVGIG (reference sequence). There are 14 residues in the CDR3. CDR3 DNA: TGTGCCTGGAGCCCCTATATGGGGCACACTGAAGCTTTCTTT. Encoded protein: CAWSPYMGHTEAFF.

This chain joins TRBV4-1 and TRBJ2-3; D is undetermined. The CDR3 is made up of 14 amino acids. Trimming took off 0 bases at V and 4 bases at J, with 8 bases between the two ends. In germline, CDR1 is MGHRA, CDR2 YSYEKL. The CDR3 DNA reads TGCGCCAGCAGCCAAGAGGATAGGGCAGATACGCAGTATTTT. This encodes CASSQEDRADTQYF.

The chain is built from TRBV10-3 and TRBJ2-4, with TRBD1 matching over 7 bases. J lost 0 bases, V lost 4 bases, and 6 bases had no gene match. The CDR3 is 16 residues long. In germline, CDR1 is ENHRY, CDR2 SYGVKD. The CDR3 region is CAISAQQGLAKNIQYF. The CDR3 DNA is TGTGCCATCAGTGCTCAACAGGGGTTAGCCAAAAACATTCAGTACTTC.